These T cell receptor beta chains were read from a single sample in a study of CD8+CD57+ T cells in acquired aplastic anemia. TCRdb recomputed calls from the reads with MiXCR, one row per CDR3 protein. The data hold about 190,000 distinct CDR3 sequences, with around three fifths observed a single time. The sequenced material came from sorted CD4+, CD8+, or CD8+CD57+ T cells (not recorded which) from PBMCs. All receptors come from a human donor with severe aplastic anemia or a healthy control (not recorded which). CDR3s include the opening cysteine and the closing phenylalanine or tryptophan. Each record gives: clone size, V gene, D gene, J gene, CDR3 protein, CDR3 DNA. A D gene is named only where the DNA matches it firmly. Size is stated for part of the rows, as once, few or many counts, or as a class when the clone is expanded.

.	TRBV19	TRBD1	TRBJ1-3	CASSGTERNTIYF	TGTGCCAGTTCCGGGACAGAGAGAAACACCATATATTTT
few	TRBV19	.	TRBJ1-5	CASSPWQGGNQPQHF	TGTGCCAGTAGCCCCTGGCAGGGTGGCAATCAGCCCCAGCATTTT
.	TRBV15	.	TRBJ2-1	CATSGTPGGLNEQFF	TGTGCCACCAGCGGAACCCCCGGGGGGCTTAATGAGCAGTTCTTC
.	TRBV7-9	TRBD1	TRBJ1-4	CASSSFGQGDNEKLFF	TGTGCCAGCAGCTCGTTTGGACAGGGGGATAATGAAAAACTGTTTTTT
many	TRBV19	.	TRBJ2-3	CASSILPGDIADTQYF	TGTGCCAGTAGTATTCTACCGGGGGATATTGCAGATACGCAGTATTTT
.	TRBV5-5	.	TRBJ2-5	CASSSGRGEETQYF	TGTGCCAGCAGCTCCGGAAGAGGGGAGGAGACCCAGTACTTC
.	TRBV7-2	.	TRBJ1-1	CASSLDIRVTQAFF	TGTGCCAGCAGCTTAGACATCAGGGTAACTCAAGCTTTCTTT
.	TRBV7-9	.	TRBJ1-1	CASTLLSEAFF	TGTGCCAGCACCTTACTGTCTGAAGCTTTCTTT
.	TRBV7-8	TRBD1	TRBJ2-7	CASSLGGTGAEQYF	TGTGCCAGCAGCTTAGGAGGGACAGGGGCTGAGCAGTACTTC
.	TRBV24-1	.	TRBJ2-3	CATKTSPGGTDTQYF	TGTGCCACCAAAACGTCCCCTGGGGGCACAGATACGCAGTATTTT
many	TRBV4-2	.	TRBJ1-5	CASSQEHRGYQPQHF	TGTGCCAGCAGCCAAGAACATCGAGGGTATCAGCCCCAGCATTTT
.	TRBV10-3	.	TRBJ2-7	CAISGISGAVQYF	TGTGCCATCAGTGGGATTAGCGGAGCGGTGCAGTACTTC
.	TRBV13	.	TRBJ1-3	CASSLGFRDSGNTIYF	TGTGCCAGCAGCTTAGGATTCAGGGACTCTGGAAACACCATATATTTT
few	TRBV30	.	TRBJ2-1	CAWRVEGQIYPNEQFF	TGTGCCTGGAGGGTTGAAGGACAGATTTACCCCAATGAGCAGTTCTTC
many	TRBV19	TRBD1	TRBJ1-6	CASCPDTGVNSPLHF	TGTGCCAGTTGCCCTGACACAGGGGTTAATTCACCCCTCCACTTT
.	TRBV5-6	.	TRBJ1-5	CASSLGGYQPQHF	TGTGCCAGCAGCTTGGGGGGATATCAGCCCCAGCATTTT
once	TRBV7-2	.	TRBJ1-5	CASSSSGGMGNQPQHF	TGTGCCAGCAGCTCAAGTGGGGGTATGGGCAATCAGCCCCAGCATTTT
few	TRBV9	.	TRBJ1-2	CASSAGDGGYGYTF	TGTGCCAGCAGCGCAGGAGACGGGGGCTATGGCTACACCTTC
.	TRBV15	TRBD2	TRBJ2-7	CATREAGGSYEQYF	TGTGCCACCAGGGAAGCGGGGGGTTCCTACGAGCAGTACTTC
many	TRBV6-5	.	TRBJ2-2	CASSYSAASGELFF	TGTGCCAGCAGTTACTCGGCAGCTAGCGGGGAGCTGTTTTTT
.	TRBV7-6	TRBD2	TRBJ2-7	CASTPPGGGGPYEQYF	TGTGCCAGCACCCCTCCCGGGGGCGGGGGGCCCTACGAGCAGTACTTC
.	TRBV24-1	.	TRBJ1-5	CATSGLRGPSNQPQHF	TGTGCCACCAGTGGCCTAAGAGGTCCTAGCAATCAGCCCCAGCATTTT
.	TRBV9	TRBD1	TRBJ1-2	CASSSDRGLGGYTF	TGTGCCAGCAGCTCGGACAGGGGGCTCGGTGGCTACACCTTC
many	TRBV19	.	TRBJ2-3	CASSPVQGYTDTQYF	TGTGCCAGTAGTCCGGTACAGGGCTACACAGATACGCAGTATTTT
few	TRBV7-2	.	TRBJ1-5	CASHSGGSNQPQHF	TGTGCCAGCCACTCGGGCGGTAGCAATCAGCCCCAGCATTTT
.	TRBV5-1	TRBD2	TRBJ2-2	CASSLEPTSAGELFF	TGCGCCAGCAGCTTGGAACCGACTAGCGCCGGGGAGCTGTTCTTT
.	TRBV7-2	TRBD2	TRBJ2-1	CASDTPGLAGYNEQFF	TGTGCCAGTGACACCCCGGGACTAGCGGGGTACAATGAGCAGTTCTTC
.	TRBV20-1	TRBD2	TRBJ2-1	CSVRSSGSYNEQFF	TGCAGTGTCCGAAGTAGCGGGAGCTACAATGAGCAGTTCTTC
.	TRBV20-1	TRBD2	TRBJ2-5	CSASRRGTSGGGPQETQYF	TGCAGTGCTTCTCGTCGCGGGACTAGCGGGGGGGGCCCTCAAGAGACCCAGTACTTC
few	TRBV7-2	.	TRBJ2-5	CASSARTGAIQETQYF	TGTGCCAGCAGCGCCAGGACGGGGGCAATACAAGAGACCCAGTACTTC
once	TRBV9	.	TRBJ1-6	CASSVGPGVSSYNSPLHF	TGTGCCAGCAGCGTAGGGCCGGGGGTCAGCTCCTATAATTCACCCCTCCACTTT
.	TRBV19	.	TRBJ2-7	CASSHGGYEQYF	TGTGCCAGTAGTCACGGGGGCTACGAGCAGTACTTC
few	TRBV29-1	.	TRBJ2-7	CSSVGIAYEQYF	TGCAGCAGTGTAGGGATAGCCTACGAGCAGTACTTC
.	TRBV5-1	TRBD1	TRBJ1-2	CASSLAPDRDGYTF	TGCGCCAGCAGCTTGGCCCCGGACAGGGATGGCTACACCTTC
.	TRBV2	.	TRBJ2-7	CASSVVSSYEQYF	TGTGCCAGCAGCGTAGTCAGCAGTTACGAGCAGTACTTC
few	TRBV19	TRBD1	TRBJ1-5	CASTPGQFSQPQHF	TGTGCCAGTACCCCGGGACAGTTCTCTCAGCCCCAGCATTTT
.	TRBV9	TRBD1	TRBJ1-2	CASSVGFGTGDGYTF	TGTGCCAGCAGCGTAGGATTTGGGACAGGAGATGGCTACACCTTC
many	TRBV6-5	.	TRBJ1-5	CASSPVGSNQPQHF	TGTGCCAGCAGCCCCGTCGGTAGCAATCAGCCCCAGCATTTT
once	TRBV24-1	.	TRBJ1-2	CATSEPHPGYTF	TGTGCCACCAGTGAACCGCATCCTGGCTACACCTTC
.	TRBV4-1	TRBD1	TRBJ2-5	CASSQEQGEETQYF	TGCGCCAGCAGCCAAGAACAGGGGGAGGAGACCCAGTACTTC
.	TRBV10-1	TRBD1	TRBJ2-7	CASSRTRTGGYEQYF	TGCGCCAGCAGTCGCACGAGGACAGGGGGCTACGAGCAGTACTTC
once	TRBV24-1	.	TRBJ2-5	CATSDGAGETQYF	TGTGCCACCAGTGATGGGGCGGGAGAGACCCAGTACTTC
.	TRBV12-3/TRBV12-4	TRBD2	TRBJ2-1	CASSLEGLASGGQFF	TGTGCCAGCAGTTTAGAGGGACTAGCTTCGGGGGGGCAGTTCTTC
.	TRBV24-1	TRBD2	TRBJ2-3	CATSHTSGGTDTQYF	TGTGCCACCAGCCACACTAGCGGAGGCACAGATACGCAGTATTTT
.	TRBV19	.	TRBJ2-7	CASSPVRELTEQYF	TGTGCCAGCAGCCCCGTTCGAGAATTAACGGAGCAGTACTTC
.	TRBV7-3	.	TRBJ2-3	CASSPGWGTDTQYF	TGTGCCAGCAGCCCGGGATGGGGCACAGATACGCAGTATTTC
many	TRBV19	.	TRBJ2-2	CASKAGELFF	TGTGCCAGTAAGGCCGGGGAGCTGTTTTTT
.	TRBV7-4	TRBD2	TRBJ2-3	CASSLWGGTGSDTQYF	TGTGCCAGCAGCTTATGGGGGGGTACCGGATCAGATACGCAGTATTTT
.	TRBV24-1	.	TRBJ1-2	CATSDQTGGGYTF	TGTGCCACCAGTGATCAGACCGGCGGGGGCTACACCTTC